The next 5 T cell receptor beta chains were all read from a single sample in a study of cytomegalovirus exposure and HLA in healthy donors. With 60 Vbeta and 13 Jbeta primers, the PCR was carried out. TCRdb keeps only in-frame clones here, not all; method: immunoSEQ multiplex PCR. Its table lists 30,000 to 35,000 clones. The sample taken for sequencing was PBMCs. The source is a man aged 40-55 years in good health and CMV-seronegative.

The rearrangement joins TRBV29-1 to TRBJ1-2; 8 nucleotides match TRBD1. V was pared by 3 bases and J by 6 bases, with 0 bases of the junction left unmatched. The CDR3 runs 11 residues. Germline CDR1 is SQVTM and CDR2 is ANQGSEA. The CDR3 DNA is TGCAGCGTTGACAGGGGGCATGGCTACACCTTC. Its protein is CSVDRGHGYTF.

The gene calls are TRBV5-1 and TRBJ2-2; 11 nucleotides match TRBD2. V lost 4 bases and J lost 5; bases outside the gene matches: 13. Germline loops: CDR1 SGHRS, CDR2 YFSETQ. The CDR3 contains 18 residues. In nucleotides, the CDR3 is TGCGCCAGCAGCCGGGCCGGGGAGCGACTAGCGGGAACCGGGGAGCTGTTTTTT. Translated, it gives CASSRAGERLAGTGELFF.

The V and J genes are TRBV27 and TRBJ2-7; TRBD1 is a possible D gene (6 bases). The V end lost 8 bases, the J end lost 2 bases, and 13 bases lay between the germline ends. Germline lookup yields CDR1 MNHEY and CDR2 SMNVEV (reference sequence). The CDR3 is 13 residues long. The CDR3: CASAKGVTYEQYF. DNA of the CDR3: TGTGCCAGCGCGAAGGGGGTCACCTACGAGCAGTACTTC.

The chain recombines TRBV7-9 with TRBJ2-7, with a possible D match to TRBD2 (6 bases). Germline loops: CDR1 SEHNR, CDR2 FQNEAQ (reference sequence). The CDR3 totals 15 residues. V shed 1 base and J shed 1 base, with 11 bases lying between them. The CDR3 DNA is TGTGCCAGCAGCTTAGGGCGGGAACTTTCCTACGAGCAGTACTTC. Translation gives CASSLGRELSYEQYF.

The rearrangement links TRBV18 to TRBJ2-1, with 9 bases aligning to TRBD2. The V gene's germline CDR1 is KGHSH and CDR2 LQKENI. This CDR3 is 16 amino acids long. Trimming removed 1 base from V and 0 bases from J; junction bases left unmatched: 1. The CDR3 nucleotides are TGTGCCAGCTCACCACGACTAGCGGACTCCTACAATGAGCAGTTCTTC. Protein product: CASSPRLADSYNEQFF.